This TCR beta chain was identified during a study of blood T cell repertoires in COVID-19. In the study overall: From T cells, B-cell-depleted T cells, or PBMCs came the material, which was cDNA or gDNA.

This clone has just a few counts. Clones were sequenced by immunoSEQ multiplex PCR, and TCRdb holds only the in-frame ones, with some missing. The table has 490,000 or so clones, 88% seen once. The CDR3 has 14 residues. Trimming took 6 bases from V and 1 from J; bases not matched to a gene: 3. Germline values: CDR1 SNHLY, CDR2 FYNNEI. Participant ages covered roughly 18 to 89 years across about 25 US areas. In assigning cohorts, the study relied on participant-reported clinical history. Recovered status applied to Cohort 3 donors who had two consecutive negative PCRs. It also applied to those with clearance or with symptom resolution.

The rearrangement joins TRBV2 to TRBJ1-1, with 9 bases lining up with TRBD1. This TCR derives from a woman aged 55 to 70 who had recovered from COVID-19. The sequencing input was PBMCs or T cells enriched from blood (not recorded which). The CDR3 region has the DNA TGTGCCAGCAGCCTACAGGGGGCGAACACTGAAGCTTTCTTT. Translated: CASSLQGANTEAFF.